The clone carrying this T cell receptor (beta chain) was seen repeatedly, ten times or more. Germline V gene data show CDR1 as DFQATT and CDR2 as SNEGSKA (reference sequence). The CDR3 covers 14 residues. Trimming cost V 3 bases and J 0 bases, with 10 bases left between them. This entry comes from a study of glioma-infiltrating T cells. TCR alpha and beta CDR3 regions were amplified from RNA using iRepertoire nested multiplex PCR. MiXCR, applied by TCRdb to the multiplex PCR reads, yields one record per CDR3 protein. The sample has about 89,000 distinct CDR3 sequences, 20% to 25% seen once; the top ten hold over 5%.

Sequenced sample: glioma tissue, nonneoplastic brain tissue, or PBMCs (not recorded which). The rearrangement uses TRBV20-1 and TRBJ2-3; weak D call: TRBD2 (6 bases). This receptor was taken from a human donor with low-grade glioma or glioblastoma, undergoing nonglioma brain surgery, or in good health (not recorded which). CDR3 DNA sequence: TGCAGTGCTAGGGGCGGGGCCAGCACAGATACGCAGTATTTT. It encodes CSARGGASTDTQYF.